This TCR beta chain was identified during a study of blood T cells in healthy people across ages. The germline V gene encodes CDR1 DFQATT and CDR2 SNEGSKA (reference sequence). This CDR3 has 18 amino acids. Alongside a J-beta primer mix, a sample-barcoded 5' primer served in a second PCR lasting roughly 6 to 11 cycles. TCRdb re-analysed the 5' RACE reads in MiXCR, keeping a single row per CDR3 protein. In the table there are 850,000 to 1,300,000 distinct CDR3 sequences, 45% of which are singletons. A single count supports this clonotype. Mismatch with germline at one junction end may stem from a read error.

The rearrangement joins TRBV20-1 to TRBJ2-1; 7 nucleotides line up with TRBD2. The sample consisted of blood. This TCR was sampled from a woman between 55 and 75 years old in good health. The CDR3 loop is CSAHRVGGSSGTYNVQFF. Written as DNA, the CDR3 is TGCAGTGCTCATCGGGTCGGCGGGAGTAGCGGCACCTACAATGTGCAGTTCTTC.